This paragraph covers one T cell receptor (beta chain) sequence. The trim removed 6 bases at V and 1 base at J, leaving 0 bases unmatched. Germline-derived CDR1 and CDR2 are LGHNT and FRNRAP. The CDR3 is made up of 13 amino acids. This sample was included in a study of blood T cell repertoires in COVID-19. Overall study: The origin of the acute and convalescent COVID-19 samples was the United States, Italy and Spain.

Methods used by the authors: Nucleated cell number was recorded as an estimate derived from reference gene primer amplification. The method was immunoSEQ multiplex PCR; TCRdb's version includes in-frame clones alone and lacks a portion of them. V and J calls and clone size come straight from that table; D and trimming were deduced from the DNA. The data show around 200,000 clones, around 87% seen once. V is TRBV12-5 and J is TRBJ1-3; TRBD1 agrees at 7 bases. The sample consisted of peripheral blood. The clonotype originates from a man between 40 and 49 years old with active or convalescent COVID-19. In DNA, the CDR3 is TGTGCTAGTGGGACAGGGTCTGGAAACACCATATATTTT. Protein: CASGTGSGNTIYF.